This passage covers 4 T cell receptor beta chains from one sample sequenced in a study of OX40 agonist ivuxolimab in advanced cancers. The library came from the immunoSEQ multiplex PCR assay. TCRdb provides this immuneACCESS table in a form limited to in-frame rearrangements. Some clones are lacking; in checked studies, under half of them reflect an unresolved V gene, and why the rest are absent is not known. The sample profile shows some 64,000 clones; 80% to 90% of them were found once. The ten largest clonotypes hold 9.8% of the sample. Specimen: CD4+ or CD8+ T cells sorted from blood, collected in a trial of the OX40 agonist ivuxolimab. Receptors were obtained from an adult with an advanced solid tumor such as melanoma, head and neck, liver or kidney cancer.

This chain uses TRBV6-6 with TRBJ2-5; TRBD1 agrees at 9 bases. V shed 4 bases, J shed 4 bases, and the junction held 4 bases outside the gene matches. The CDR3 is made up of 14 amino acids. The germline gives CDR1 MNHNY, CDR2 SVGAGI (reference sequence). This CDR3 reads CASSFGQGRETQYF. The CDR3 nucleotides read TGTGCCAGCAGTTTCGGACAGGGGAGAGAGACCCAGTACTTC.

The V gene is TRBV28, the J gene TRBJ2-4; unclear D gene. V was trimmed by 5 bases and J by 0 bases, leaving 14 bases between them. The CDR3 length is 16 residues. CDR1 is MDHEN, CDR2 SYDVKM, per germline. The CDR3 sequence: CASSPGGSLAKNIQYF. The DNA of the CDR3 is TGTGCCAGCAGTCCAGGTGGCTCACTAGCCAAAAACATTCAGTACTTC.

The chain couples TRBV6-6 to TRBJ1-2; D is possibly TRBD1 (5 bases). CDR1 is MNHNY and CDR2 is SVGAGI in the germline V gene (reference sequence). The CDR3 spans 14 residues. The V gene lost 8 bases and the J gene lost 7 bases, with 20 bases spanning the gap. Here the CDR3 reads CASGATGTWFGYTF. The CDR3 nucleotides read TGTGCCAGCGGGGCTACGGGGACCTGGTTTGGCTACACCTTC.

The J gene is TRBJ1-5, the V gene TRBV28; maybe TRBD1 (5 bases). The CDR3 extends over 15 amino acids. Per the germline V gene, CDR1 is MDHEN and CDR2 is SYDVKM. Trimming took off 8 bases at V and 7 bases at J, with 21 bases between the two ends. The CDR3 bases are TGTGCCAGCCGTATGCCCCAGGGCGTAGGCCAGCCCCAGCATTTT. Amino acid sequence: CASRMPQGVGQPQHF.